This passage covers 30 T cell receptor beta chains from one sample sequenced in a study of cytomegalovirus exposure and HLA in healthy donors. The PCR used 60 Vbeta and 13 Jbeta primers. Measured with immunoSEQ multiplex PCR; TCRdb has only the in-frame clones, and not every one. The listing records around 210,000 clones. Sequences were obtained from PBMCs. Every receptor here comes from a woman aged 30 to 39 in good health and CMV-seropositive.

Written as DNA, the CDR3 is TGTGCCAGCAGTGTCTTTGGACATAGCACAGATACGCAGTATTTT. Its protein product is CASSVFGHSTDTQYF. The rearrangement links TRBV6-4 to TRBJ2-3; D is perhaps TRBD1 (5 bases). The V and J ends lost 4 bases and 0 bases respectively, with 11 bases between them. The CDR3 has 15 amino acids. Germline V gives CDR1 MRHNA, CDR2 SNTAGT.

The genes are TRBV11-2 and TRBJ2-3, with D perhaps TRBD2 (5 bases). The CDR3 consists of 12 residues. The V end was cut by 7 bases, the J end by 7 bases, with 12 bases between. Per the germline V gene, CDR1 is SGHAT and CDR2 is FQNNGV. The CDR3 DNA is TGTGCCAGCAAGAGGGAAGGTTATACGCAGTATTTT. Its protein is CASKREGYTQYF.

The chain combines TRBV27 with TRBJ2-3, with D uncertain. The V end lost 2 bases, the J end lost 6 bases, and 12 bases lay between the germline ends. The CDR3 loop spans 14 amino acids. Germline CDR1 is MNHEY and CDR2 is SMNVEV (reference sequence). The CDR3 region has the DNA TGTGCCAGCAGTTTACGGTACGATGCGGATACGCAGTATTTT. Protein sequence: CASSLRYDADTQYF.

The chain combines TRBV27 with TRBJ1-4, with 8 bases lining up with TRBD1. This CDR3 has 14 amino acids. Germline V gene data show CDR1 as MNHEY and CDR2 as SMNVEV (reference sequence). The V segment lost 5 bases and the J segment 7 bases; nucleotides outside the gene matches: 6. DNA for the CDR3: TGTGCCAGCAGTAACAGGGGGAGGAGTGAAAAACTGTTTTTT. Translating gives CASSNRGRSEKLFF.

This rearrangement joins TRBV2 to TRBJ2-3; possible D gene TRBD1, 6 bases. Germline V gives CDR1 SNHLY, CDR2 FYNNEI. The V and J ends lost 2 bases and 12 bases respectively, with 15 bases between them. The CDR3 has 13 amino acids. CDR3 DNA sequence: TGTGCCAGCAGTGAACATCTGGGGACAATTCAGTATTTT. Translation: CASSEHLGTIQYF.

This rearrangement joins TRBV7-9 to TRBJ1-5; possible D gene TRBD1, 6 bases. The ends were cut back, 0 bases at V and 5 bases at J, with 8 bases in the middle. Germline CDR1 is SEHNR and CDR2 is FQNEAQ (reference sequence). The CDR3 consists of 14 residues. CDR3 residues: CASSLAQGDQPQHF. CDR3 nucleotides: TGTGCCAGCAGCTTAGCACAGGGCGATCAGCCCCAGCATTTT.

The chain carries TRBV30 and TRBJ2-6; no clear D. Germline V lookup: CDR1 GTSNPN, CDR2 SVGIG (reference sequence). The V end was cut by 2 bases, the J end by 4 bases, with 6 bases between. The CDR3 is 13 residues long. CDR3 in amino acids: CAWSNLGANVLTF. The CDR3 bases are TGTGCCTGGAGTAATCTGGGGGCCAACGTCCTGACTTTC.

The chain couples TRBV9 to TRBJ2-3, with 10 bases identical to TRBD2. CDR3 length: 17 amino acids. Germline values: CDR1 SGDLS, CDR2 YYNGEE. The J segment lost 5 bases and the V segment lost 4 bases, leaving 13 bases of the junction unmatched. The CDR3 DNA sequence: TGTGCCAGCAGCTCAGGGGCTAGCGGGGGCCACGGAGATACGCAGTATTTT. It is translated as CASSSGASGGHGDTQYF.

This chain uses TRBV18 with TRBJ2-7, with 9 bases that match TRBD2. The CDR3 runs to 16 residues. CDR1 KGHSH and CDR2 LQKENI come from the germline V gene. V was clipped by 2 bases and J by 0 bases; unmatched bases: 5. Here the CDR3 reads CASSPNRGRDSYEQYF. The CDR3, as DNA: TGTGCCAGCTCACCAAACCGCGGGAGGGACTCCTACGAGCAGTACTTC.

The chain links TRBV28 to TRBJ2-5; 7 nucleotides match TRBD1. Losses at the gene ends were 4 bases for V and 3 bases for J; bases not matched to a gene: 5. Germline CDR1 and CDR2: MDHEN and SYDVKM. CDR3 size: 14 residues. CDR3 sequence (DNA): TGTGCCAGCAGTTGGGACAGCCTAGAAGAGACCCAGTACTTC. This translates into CASSWDSLEETQYF.

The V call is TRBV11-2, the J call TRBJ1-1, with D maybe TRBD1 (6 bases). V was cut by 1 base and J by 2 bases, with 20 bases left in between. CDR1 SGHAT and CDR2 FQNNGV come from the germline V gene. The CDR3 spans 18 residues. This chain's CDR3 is CASSLGGGPAFANTEAFF. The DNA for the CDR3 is TGTGCCAGCAGCTTAGGAGGGGGACCAGCTTTCGCAAACACTGAAGCTTTCTTT.

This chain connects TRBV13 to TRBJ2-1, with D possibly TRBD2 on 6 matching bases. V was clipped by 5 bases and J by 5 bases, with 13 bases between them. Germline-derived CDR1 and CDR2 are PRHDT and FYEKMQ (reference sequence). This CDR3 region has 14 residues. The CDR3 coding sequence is TGTGCCAGCAGCCCGGACTATTCCCACAATGAGCAGTTCTTC. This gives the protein CASSPDYSHNEQFF.

The CDR3 sequence is CASSLRENYGYTF. For the CDR3, the DNA is TGTGCCAGCAGCTTACGGGAAAACTATGGCTACACCTTC. The chain recombines TRBV7-9 with TRBJ1-2; no reliable D call. CDR3 length: 13 residues. Germline values: CDR1 SEHNR, CDR2 FQNEAQ (reference sequence). Between the trimmed V and J ends, which lost 2 bases and 2 bases, there was a span of 6 bases.

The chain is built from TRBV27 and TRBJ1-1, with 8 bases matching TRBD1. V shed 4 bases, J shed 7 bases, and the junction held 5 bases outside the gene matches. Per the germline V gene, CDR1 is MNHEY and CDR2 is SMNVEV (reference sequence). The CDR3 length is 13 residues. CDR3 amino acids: CASSSYGQGEAFF. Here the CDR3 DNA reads TGTGCCAGCAGTTCCTACGGACAGGGTGAAGCTTTCTTT.

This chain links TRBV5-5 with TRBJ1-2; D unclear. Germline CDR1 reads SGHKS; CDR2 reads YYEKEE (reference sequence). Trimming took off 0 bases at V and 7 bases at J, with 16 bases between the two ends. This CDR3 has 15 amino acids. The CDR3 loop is CASSLEIASSIGYTF. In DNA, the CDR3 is TGTGCCAGCAGCTTGGAAATCGCCAGTTCCATTGGCTACACCTTC.

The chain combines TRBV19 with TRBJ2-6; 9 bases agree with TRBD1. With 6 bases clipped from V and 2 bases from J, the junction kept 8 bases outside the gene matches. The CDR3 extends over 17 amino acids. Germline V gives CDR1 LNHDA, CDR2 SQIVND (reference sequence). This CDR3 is CASRMDRGYAGANVLTF. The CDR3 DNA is TGTGCCAGTAGGATGGACAGGGGCTACGCTGGGGCCAACGTCCTGACTTTC.

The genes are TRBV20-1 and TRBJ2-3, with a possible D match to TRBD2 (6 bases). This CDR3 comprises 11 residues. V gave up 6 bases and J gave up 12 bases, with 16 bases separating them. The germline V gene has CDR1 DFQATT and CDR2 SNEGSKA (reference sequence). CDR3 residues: CSALWEAIQYF. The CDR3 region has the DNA TGCAGTGCCCTATGGGAGGCCATACAGTATTTT.

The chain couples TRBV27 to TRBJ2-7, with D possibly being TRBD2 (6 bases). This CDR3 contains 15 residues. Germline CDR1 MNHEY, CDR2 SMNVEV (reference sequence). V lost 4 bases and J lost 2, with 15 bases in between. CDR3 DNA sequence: TGTGCCAGCAGTTCAGGCACCGGGACTCCCTACGAGCAGTACTTC. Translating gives CASSSGTGTPYEQYF.

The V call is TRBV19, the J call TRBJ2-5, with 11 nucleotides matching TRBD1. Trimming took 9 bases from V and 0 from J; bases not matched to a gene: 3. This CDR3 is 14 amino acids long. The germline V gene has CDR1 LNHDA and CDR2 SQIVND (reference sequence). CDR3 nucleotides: TGTGCCAGGGGACAGGGGGGCAACCAAGAGACCCAGTACTTC. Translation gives CARGQGGNQETQYF.

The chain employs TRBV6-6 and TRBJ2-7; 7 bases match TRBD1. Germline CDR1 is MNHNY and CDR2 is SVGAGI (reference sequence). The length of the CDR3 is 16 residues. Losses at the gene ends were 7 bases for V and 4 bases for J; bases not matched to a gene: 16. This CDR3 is CASNFRQGSGLYEQYF. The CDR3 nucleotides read TGTGCCAGCAATTTCAGACAGGGATCCGGCCTTTACGAGCAGTACTTC.

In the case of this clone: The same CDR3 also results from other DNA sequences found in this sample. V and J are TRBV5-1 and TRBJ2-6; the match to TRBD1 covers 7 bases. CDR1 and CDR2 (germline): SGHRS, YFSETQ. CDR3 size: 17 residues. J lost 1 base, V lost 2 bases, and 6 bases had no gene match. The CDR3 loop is CASSFQGVESGANVLTF. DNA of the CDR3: TGCGCCAGCAGCTTCCAGGGGGTTGAATCTGGGGCCAACGTCCTGACTTTC.

The CDR3 sequence is CASSLTLAPYNEQFF. The DNA of the CDR3 is TGTGCCAGCAGTTTAACCCTAGCGCCTTACAATGAGCAGTTCTTC. The V gene is TRBV28, the J gene TRBJ2-1; possibly TRBD2 for D (6 bases). Trimming pared 2 bases from V and 4 bases from J, leaving 12 bases between. This CDR3 comprises 15 residues. CDR1 MDHEN and CDR2 SYDVKM come from the germline V gene. Based on the CDR3 plus reference TRBV28 and TRBJ2-1, the full variable domain is DVKVTQSSRYLVKRTGEKVFLECVQDMDHENMFWYRQDPGLGLRLIYFSYDVKMKEKGDIPEGYSVSREKKERFSLILESASTNQTSMYLCASSLTLAPYNEQFFGPGTRLTVL.

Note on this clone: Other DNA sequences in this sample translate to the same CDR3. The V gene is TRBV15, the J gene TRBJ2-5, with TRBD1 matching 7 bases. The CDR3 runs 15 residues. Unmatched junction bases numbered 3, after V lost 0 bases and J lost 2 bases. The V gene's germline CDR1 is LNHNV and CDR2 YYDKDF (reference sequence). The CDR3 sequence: CATSRDRGQQETQYF. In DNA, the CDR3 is TGTGCCACCAGCAGAGATAGGGGGCAACAAGAGACCCAGTACTTC.

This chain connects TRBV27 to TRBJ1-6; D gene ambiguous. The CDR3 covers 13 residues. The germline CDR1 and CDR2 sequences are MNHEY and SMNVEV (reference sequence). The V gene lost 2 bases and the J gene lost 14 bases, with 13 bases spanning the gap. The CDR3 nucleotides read TGTGCCAGCAGTTTAAAAGCGTCTAAGGCCCTCCACTTT. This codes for CASSLKASKALHF.

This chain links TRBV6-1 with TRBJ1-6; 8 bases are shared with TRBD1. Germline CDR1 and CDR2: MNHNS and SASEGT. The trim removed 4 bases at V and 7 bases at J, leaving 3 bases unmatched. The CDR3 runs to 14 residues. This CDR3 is CASSGTGRNSPLHF. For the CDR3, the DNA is TGTGCCAGCAGTGGGACAGGGAGGAATTCACCCCTCCACTTT.

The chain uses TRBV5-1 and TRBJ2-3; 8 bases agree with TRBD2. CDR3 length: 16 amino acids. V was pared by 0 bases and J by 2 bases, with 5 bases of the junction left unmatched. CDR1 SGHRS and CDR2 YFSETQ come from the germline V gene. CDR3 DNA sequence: TGCGCCAGCAGCTTGGCCACGGGAGGGATCACAGATACGCAGTATTTT. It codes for CASSLATGGITDTQYF.

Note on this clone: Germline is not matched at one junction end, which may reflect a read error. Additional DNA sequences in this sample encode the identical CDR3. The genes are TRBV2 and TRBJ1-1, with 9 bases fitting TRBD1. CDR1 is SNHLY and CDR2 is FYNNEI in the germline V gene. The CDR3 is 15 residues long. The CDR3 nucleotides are TGCGCCAGCAGTATGATGATGACAGGGGGCACTGAAGCTTTCTTT. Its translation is CASSMMMTGGTEAFF.

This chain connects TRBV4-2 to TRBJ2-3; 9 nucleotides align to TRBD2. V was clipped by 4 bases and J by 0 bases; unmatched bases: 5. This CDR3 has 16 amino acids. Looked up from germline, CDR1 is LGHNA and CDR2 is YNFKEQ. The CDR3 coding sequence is TGTGCCAGCAGCCCCCGGACTAGCGAGAGCACAGATACGCAGTATTTT. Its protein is CASSPRTSESTDTQYF.

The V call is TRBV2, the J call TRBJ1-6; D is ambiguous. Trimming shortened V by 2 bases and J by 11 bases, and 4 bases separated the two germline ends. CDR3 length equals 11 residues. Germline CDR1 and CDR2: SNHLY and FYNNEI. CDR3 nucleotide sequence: TGTGCCAGCAGTGAACGTGCACCCCTCCACTTT. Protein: CASSERAPLHF.

The CDR3 region is CASSLERGANTGELFF. DNA of the CDR3: TGTGCCAGCAGCTTGGAGCGGGGGGCAAACACCGGGGAGCTGTTTTTT. This rearrangement joins TRBV7-9 to TRBJ2-2; 9 positions agree with TRBD2. The germline V gene encodes CDR1 SEHNR and CDR2 FQNEAQ (reference sequence). V lost 3 bases and J lost 2; bases outside the gene matches: 4. The CDR3 extends over 16 amino acids.